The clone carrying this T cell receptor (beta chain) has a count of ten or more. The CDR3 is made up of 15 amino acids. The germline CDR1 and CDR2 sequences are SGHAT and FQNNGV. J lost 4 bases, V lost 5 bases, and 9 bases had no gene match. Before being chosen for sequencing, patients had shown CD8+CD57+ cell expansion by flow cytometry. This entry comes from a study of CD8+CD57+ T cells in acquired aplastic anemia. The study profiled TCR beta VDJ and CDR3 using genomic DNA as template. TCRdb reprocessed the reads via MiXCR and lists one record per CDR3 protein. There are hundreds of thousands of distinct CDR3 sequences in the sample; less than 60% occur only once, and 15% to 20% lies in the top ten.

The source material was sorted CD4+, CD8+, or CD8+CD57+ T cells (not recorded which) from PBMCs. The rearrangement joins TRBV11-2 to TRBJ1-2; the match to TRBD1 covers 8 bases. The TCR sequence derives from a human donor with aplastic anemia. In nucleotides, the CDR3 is TGTGCCAGCAGCCCGACCCCAGGGGGCCCCTATGGCTACACCTTC. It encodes CASSPTPGGPYGYTF.